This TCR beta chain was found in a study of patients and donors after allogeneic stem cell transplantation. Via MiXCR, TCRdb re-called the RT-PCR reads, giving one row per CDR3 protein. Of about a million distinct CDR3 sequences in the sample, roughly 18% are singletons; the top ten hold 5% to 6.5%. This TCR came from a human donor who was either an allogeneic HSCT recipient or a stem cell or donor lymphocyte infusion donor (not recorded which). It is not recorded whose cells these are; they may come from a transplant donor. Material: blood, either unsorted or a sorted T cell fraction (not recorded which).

CDR3 nucleotides: TGTGCCAGCAGCTTAGATTACAGCGCCTGGCAGTTCTTC. The encoded protein is CASSLDYSAWQFF. J is TRBJ2-1 and V is TRBV11-2; D not certain. Germline V gene lookup returns CDR1 SGHAT and CDR2 FQNNGV. The length of the CDR3 is 13 residues. V lost 0 bases to trimming and J lost 12 bases, with 12 bases between them.